These 23 T cell receptor beta chains were all obtained from the same sample, sequenced in a study of cytomegalovirus exposure and HLA in healthy donors. Both 60 Vbeta primers and 13 Jbeta primers went into the PCR. The assay was immunoSEQ multiplex PCR, and TCRdb's table has in-frame clones only and misses some. The sample contains approximately 150,000 clones, around two thirds of which appear only once. Sequencing used PBMCs. The receptors here all came from a young man in good health and CMV-seropositive.

The V gene is TRBV7-3, the J gene TRBJ1-1; D remains ambiguous. With 2 bases removed from V and 1 base from J, the gap between germline ends came to 8 bases. This CDR3 contains 14 residues. Germline V gives CDR1 SGHTA, CDR2 FQGTGA. CDR3 amino acids: CASSLGFSNTEAFF. CDR3 bases: TGTGCCAGCAGCTTAGGCTTCTCGAACACTGAAGCTTTCTTT.

The rearrangement uses TRBV4-1 and TRBJ2-4, with 7 bases aligning to TRBD1. V gave up 4 bases and J gave up 7 bases; unmatched junction bases: 10. Per the germline V gene, CDR1 is MGHRA and CDR2 is YSYEKL. CDR3 length equals 15 residues. CDR3 DNA sequence: TGCGCCAGCAGCCCCTGGGGACAGTTTGTGAACATTCAGTACTTC. This sequence encodes CASSPWGQFVNIQYF.

The chain employs TRBV12-5 and TRBJ2-1, with 8 nucleotides matching TRBD2. This CDR3 contains 16 residues. Trimming at V came to 2 bases and at J to 5 bases, leaving 8 bases not matched to a gene. Germline V lookup: CDR1 LGHNT, CDR2 FRNRAP. In nucleotides, the CDR3 is TGTGCTAGTGGTTTGACCGGGACTAGGGAGCACAATGAGCAGTTCTTC. It translates to CASGLTGTREHNEQFF.

This chain links TRBV4-1 with TRBJ2-7; 9 nucleotides match TRBD1. The CDR3 length is 14 residues. With 4 bases clipped from V and 4 bases from J, the junction kept 5 bases outside the gene matches. Germline CDR1 MGHRA, CDR2 YSYEKL. The DNA for the CDR3 is TGCGCCAGCAGCCTGGGACAGGGTCCGTACGAGCAGTACTTC. This codes for CASSLGQGPYEQYF.

The V gene is TRBV27, the J gene TRBJ1-4; the match to TRBD1 covers 9 bases. Germline values: CDR1 MNHEY, CDR2 SMNVEV (reference sequence). V was clipped by 6 bases and J by 7 bases; unmatched bases: 9. The CDR3 length is 15 residues. The CDR3 region is CASSTSPGQGEKLFF. The CDR3 nucleotides read TGTGCCAGCAGCACGTCACCGGGACAGGGTGAAAAACTGTTTTTT.

The chain employs TRBV6-5 and TRBJ1-2; possible D gene TRBD1, 5 bases. CDR3 size: 13 residues. The ends were cut back, 6 bases at V and 2 bases at J, with 10 bases in the middle. Germline V gene sequence: CDR1 MNHEY, CDR2 SVGAGI. The CDR3 coding sequence is TGTGCCAGCAGGCCAACAGGAAACTATGGCTACACCTTC. Translation gives CASRPTGNYGYTF.

This clone was seen just once. The chain joins TRBV10-3 to TRBJ1-5; possibly TRBD1 for D (6 bases). CDR3 size: 16 residues. Trimming left V 2 bases short and J 3 bases short, with 14 bases between. Germline CDR1 and CDR2: ENHRY and SYGVKD. The CDR3 region has the DNA TGTGCCATCAGTGAGAGGGGGGGGCCCAACAATCAGCCCCAGCATTTT. Amino acids: CAISERGGPNNQPQHF.

This clone was counted only a few times. The chain combines TRBV18 with TRBJ2-1; D possibly corresponds to TRBD1 (6 bases). V was trimmed by 2 bases and J by 3 bases, leaving 11 bases between them. This CDR3 has 15 amino acids. CDR1 is KGHSH, CDR2 LQKENI, per germline. DNA of the CDR3: TGTGCCAGCTCACCAGGGCCAGGGGACTACAATGAGCAGTTCTTC. Amino acids: CASSPGPGDYNEQFF.

This chain uses TRBV6-5 with TRBJ1-6; D remains unclear. V was clipped by 6 bases and J by 10 bases, with 19 bases between them. The germline V gene encodes CDR1 MNHEY and CDR2 SVGAGI. The CDR3 length is 15 residues. CDR3 region: CASSNSLSGGSPLHF. The CDR3 bases are TGTGCCAGCAGCAACTCGCTTTCCGGAGGATCACCCCTCCACTTT.

The chain links TRBV11-1 to TRBJ1-2, with 10 bases that match TRBD1. CDR3 size: 18 residues. V lost 4 bases and J lost 4; bases outside the gene matches: 15. Germline lookup yields CDR1 SGHAT and CDR2 FQDESV (reference sequence). The CDR3 DNA sequence: TGTGCCAGCAGCTCCCACCGGGACAGGGGTACCAGGGGCTATGGCTACACCTTC. This translates into CASSSHRDRGTRGYGYTF.

The CDR3 spells CASSEGVVDTGELFF. For the CDR3, the DNA is TGTGCCAGCAGTGAGGGAGTGGTCGACACCGGGGAGCTGTTTTTT. The chain recombines TRBV25-1 with TRBJ2-2, with D possibly being TRBD2 (5 bases). Trimming stripped 3 bases from V and 3 bases from J, with 11 bases between. This CDR3 has 15 residues. CDR1 is MGHDK, CDR2 SYGVNS, per germline.

The chain carries TRBV11-2 and TRBJ2-3; 10 bases map to TRBD2. V dropped 5 bases and J dropped 4; count of bases not matched to a gene: 9. Germline CDR1 reads SGHAT; CDR2 reads FQNNGV. There are 16 residues in the CDR3. In DNA form, the CDR3 reads TGTGCCAGCAGCCGAGGGGCTAGCGGGAGCCCAGATACGCAGTATTTT. Translating it yields CASSRGASGSPDTQYF.

This chain joins TRBV18 and TRBJ1-1; 9 bases align to TRBD1. The V and J ends lost 1 base and 11 bases, in that order; junction bases with no gene match: 8. Germline V gene data show CDR1 as KGHSH and CDR2 as LQKENI. This CDR3 has 14 amino acids. CDR3 in DNA: TGTGCCAGCTCACCACGACAGGGGGAGGAGCGGGCTTTCTTT. Encoded protein: CASSPRQGEERAFF. Looking up the rest from reference TRBV18 and TRBJ1-1 gives the full variable domain: NAGVMQNPRHLVRRRGQEARLRCSPMKGHSHVYWYRQLPEEGLKFMVYLQKENIIDESGMPKERFSAEFPKEGPSILRIQQVVRGDSAAYFCASSPRQGEERAFFGQGTRLTVV.

The rearrangement joins TRBV7-8 to TRBJ2-1, with 8 nucleotides matching TRBD1. The CDR3 runs to 18 residues. V lost 3 bases and J lost 0; bases outside the gene matches: 10. Per the germline V gene, CDR1 is SGHVS and CDR2 is FQNEAQ. CDR3 nucleotides: TGTGCCAGCAGCTTGACAGGGGCCGGACTTAGCTCCTACAATGAGCAGTTCTTC. Translating gives CASSLTGAGLSSYNEQFF.

This clone was counted a few times. The chain carries TRBV6-5 and TRBJ1-1; D is perhaps TRBD1 (5 bases). CDR1 MNHEY and CDR2 SVGAGI come from the germline V gene. This CDR3 contains 14 residues. Trimming took 5 bases from V and 3 from J, leaving 13 bases between them. DNA for the CDR3: TGTGCCAGCAGTGAACAGACAGACTACACTGAAGCTTTCTTT. Protein: CASSEQTDYTEAFF.

The chain combines TRBV5-1 with TRBJ2-3; D is perhaps TRBD2 (5 bases). Per the germline V gene, CDR1 is SGHRS and CDR2 is YFSETQ. The CDR3 contains 14 residues. V dropped 2 bases and J dropped 3 bases, with 10 bases sitting between them. The chain's CDR3 is CASSFGVETDTQYF. The CDR3, as DNA: TGCGCCAGCAGCTTCGGGGTCGAGACAGATACGCAGTATTTT. Full variable domain (remainder filled in from reference TRBV5-1 and TRBJ2-3): KAGVTQTPRYLIKTRGQQVTLSCSPISGHRSVSWYQQTPGQGLQFLFEYFSETQRNKGNFPGRFSGRQFSNSRSEMNVSTLELGDSALYLCASSFGVETDTQYFGPGTRLTVL.

The rearrangement links TRBV30 to TRBJ2-3, with TRBD1 matching over 7 bases. Germline CDR1 GTSNPN, CDR2 SVGIG (reference sequence). V gave up 0 bases and J gave up 6 bases; unmatched junction bases: 6. This CDR3 comprises 14 residues. The CDR3 is CAWSVQQGRDTQYF. The DNA of the CDR3 is TGTGCCTGGAGTGTACAACAGGGGCGGGATACGCAGTATTTT.

Only a few counts were recorded for this clone. V gene TRBV21-1 combines with J gene TRBJ1-5; no DNA check was done on the table's D call, TRBD1. TRBV21-1 is given as a pseudogene. The CDR3 covers 18 residues. CDR3 region: CASSRINRGMHANQPQHF. Written as DNA, the CDR3 is TGTGCCAGCAGCCGGATTAACAGGGGGATGCATGCCAATCAGCCCCAGCATTTT.

The sample holds one count of this clone. This rearrangement joins TRBV6-5 to TRBJ1-3; 7 nucleotides align to TRBD1. V was pared by 2 bases and J by 0 bases, with 4 bases of the junction left unmatched. The CDR3 contains 16 residues. CDR1 and CDR2 (germline): MNHEY, SVGAGI. Written as DNA, the CDR3 is TGTGCCAGCAGTTACGACAGGGACCGCTCTGGAAACACCATATATTTT. This gives the protein CASSYDRDRSGNTIYF.

The chain uses TRBV7-9 and TRBJ2-3, with D tentatively TRBD2 (5 bases). The V gene lost 5 bases and the J gene lost 3 bases, with 12 bases spanning the gap. Per the germline V gene, CDR1 is SEHNR and CDR2 is FQNEAQ (reference sequence). The CDR3 spans 14 residues. The CDR3 sequence is CASSPRTRTDTQYF. CDR3 DNA sequence: TGTGCCAGCAGCCCACGGACTCGTACAGATACGCAGTATTTT.

This clone appeared a single time. The V and J genes are TRBV4-1 and TRBJ2-1; 9 positions agree with TRBD2. The CDR3 runs to 16 residues. Trimming cost V 6 bases and J 4 bases; bases outside gene matches: 10. In germline, CDR1 is MGHRA, CDR2 YSYEKL. CDR3 nucleotides: TGCGCCAGCAGGCAGACAACTAGCGGGTATTACAATGAGCAGTTCTTC. It encodes CASRQTTSGYYNEQFF.

For the CDR3, the DNA is TGTGCCAGCAGCCGCGATACGCACATAATACAGGGTTGGGGTGAAAAACTGTTTTTT. Translation gives CASSRDTHIIQGWGEKLFF. This chain links TRBV13 with TRBJ1-4; D is perhaps TRBD1 (6 bases). With 5 bases removed from V and 7 bases from J, the gap between germline ends came to 29 bases. The CDR3 is 19 residues long. Germline lookup yields CDR1 PRHDT and CDR2 FYEKMQ (reference sequence).

The chain employs TRBV7-3 and TRBJ1-1; D is uncertain. V gave up 1 base and J gave up 4 bases, with 7 bases separating them. Germline lookup yields CDR1 SGHTA and CDR2 FQGTGA. This CDR3 spans 13 amino acids. The CDR3, as DNA: TGTGCCAGCAGCTTAAATACGGTCACTGAAGCTTTCTTT. This gives the protein CASSLNTVTEAFF.